This TCR beta chain was captured by sequencing in a study of blood T cell repertoires in COVID-19. Study-wide context: Donors in the United States, Italy and Spain gave samples during acute or convalescent COVID-19. Sources were T cells, B-cell-depleted T cells, or PBMCs; the material itself was cDNA or gDNA.

CDR1 and CDR2 (germline): MNHEY, SVGAGI. The CDR3 has 15 amino acids. Trimming left V 7 bases short and J 8 bases short, with 20 bases between. In the source study's methods: Quantification of nucleated cells was approximated via reference gene primer amplification. Some clones are missing from TCRdb's copy, which holds only in-frame ones; the method was immunoSEQ multiplex PCR. The V and J calls and clone size come from that table; D and trimming were worked out from the DNA. The sample consists of about 140,000 clones, roughly four fifths of them appearing once. Sample: peripheral blood. The clonotype was recovered from a human donor in a cohort sampled during active COVID-19. J is TRBJ1-4 and V is TRBV6-5; no definite D call. CDR3 sequence reads: CASTPSTGVPEKLFF. CDR3 DNA: TGTGCCAGCACCCCTTCGACGGGAGTTCCGGAAAAACTGTTTTTT.